The clone carrying this TCR beta chain has only a few counts. What it recognizes is unknown. The second PCR ran about 6 to 12 cycles with a sample-barcoded 5' primer and J-beta primers. TCRdb recomputed calls from the 5' RACE reads with MiXCR, one row per CDR3 protein. Among roughly 800,000 distinct CDR3 sequences, 25% to 30% were seen once, and the ten largest hold 3%. Looked up from germline, CDR1 is DFQATT and CDR2 is SNEGSKA (reference sequence). The V gene lost 3 bases and the J gene lost 5 bases, with 10 bases spanning the gap. The CDR3 is 12 residues long. The sample belongs to a study of blood T cells in healthy people across ages. Study-wide results and caveats: A roughly linear fall in TCR beta diversity per million T cells was seen with increasing age.

These same records also appear under a second study, on T cells of mothers and their children. This second report adds: Similar thymic selection effects on TCR recombination output appear in pairs, both related and unrelated.

Input material: blood. J is TRBJ2-5 and V is TRBV20-1; D uncertain. The source is a boy between 10 and 17 years old in good health. The CDR3 bases are TGCAGTGCTAGTTGGGGTCCGGAGACCCAGTACTTC. It yields the protein CSASWGPETQYF.